A selection of T cell receptor beta chains follows, all from one sample in a study of cytomegalovirus exposure and HLA in healthy donors. The protocol was immunoSEQ multiplex PCR, while the TCRdb copy is restricted to in-frame clones and leaves out a portion. Of fewer than 150,000 clones in the sample, over 60% were seen once. Sequences were obtained from PBMCs. Every receptor here comes from a man aged 35 to 55 in good health and CMV-seropositive. Each CDR3 is given with its conserved first and last residue. The D gene is left open where the match is weak. Rows give clone size only sometimes, using once, few, many, or a class for an expanded clone.

V	size	D	J	CDR3	DNA
TRBV7-8	.	.	TRBJ1-1	CASSLGATEAFF	TGTGCCAGCAGCTTAGGAGCAACTGAAGCTTTCTTT
TRBV9	once	TRBD2	TRBJ2-1	CASSVVGSGRGQFF	TGTGCCAGCAGCGTAGTTGGTAGCGGGAGAGGGCAGTTCTTC
TRBV27	.	TRBD2	TRBJ2-1	CASRGLAGNEQFF	TGTGCCAGCAGGGGACTAGCGGGCAATGAGCAGTTCTTC
TRBV29-1	.	TRBD1	TRBJ1-5	CSVSQGADQPQHF	TGCAGCGTTTCCCAGGGGGCAGATCAGCCCCAGCATTTT
TRBV6-5	once	.	TRBJ2-1	CASSSLLGISYNEQFF	TGTGCCAGCAGTTCCTTACTAGGGATCTCCTACAATGAGCAGTTCTTC
TRBV19	.	TRBD1	TRBJ1-1	CASRIGRDRGTEAFF	TGTGCCAGTAGAATAGGACGGGACAGGGGTACTGAAGCTTTCTTT
TRBV27	.	.	TRBJ2-7	CASSLSGRWYEQYF	TGTGCCAGCAGTTTATCAGGGAGGTGGTACGAGCAGTACTTC
TRBV19	once	TRBD1	TRBJ1-1	CASTIGTGLNTEAFF	TGTGCCAGTACCATTGGGACAGGGCTGAACACTGAAGCTTTCTTT
TRBV27	.	.	TRBJ1-2	CASSHGQIYGYTF	TGTGCCAGCAGCCATGGACAGATCTATGGCTACACCTTC
TRBV19	.	.	TRBJ2-1	CASSTYTGEQFF	TGTGCCAGTAGTACCTATACGGGTGAGCAGTTCTTC
TRBV9	.	TRBD2	TRBJ2-5	CASSVATMASGSFGGQETQYF	TGTGCCAGCAGCGTAGCTACGATGGCTAGCGGGAGTTTTGGTGGGCAAGAGACCCAGTACTTC
TRBV5-1	.	.	TRBJ1-5	CASSVNGGNQPQHF	TGCGCCAGCAGCGTCAACGGGGGGAATCAGCCCCAGCATTTT
TRBV5-6	.	.	TRBJ2-5	CASSGGRETQYF	TGTGCCAGCAGCGGCGGGCGGGAGACCCAGTACTTC
TRBV7-6	.	TRBD1	TRBJ1-1	CASSSQGTLNTEAFF	TGTGCCAGCAGCTCACAGGGGACATTGAACACTGAAGCTTTCTTT
TRBV7-7	.	TRBD2	TRBJ2-5	CASSFSGRKETQYF	TGTGCTAGCAGCTTTAGCGGGAGGAAAGAGACCCAGTACTTC
TRBV5-1	.	.	TRBJ2-2	CASSPRVRSGANTGELFF	TGCGCCAGCAGCCCACGTGTCCGTAGCGGAGCGAACACCGGGGAGCTGTTTTTT
TRBV28	.	TRBD1	TRBJ1-5	CASSPMTGEGQPQHF	TGTGCCAGCAGTCCCATGACAGGGGAGGGTCAGCCCCAGCATTTT